This T cell receptor (beta chain) was sequenced during a study of response to subunit inactivated influenza vaccine. Whole-study findings and limits: Every seasonal influenza vaccination brings in few new T cells, the authors suggested.

From the RT-PCR reads, TCRdb called clonotypes with MiXCR, one entry per CDR3 protein. The sample includes 280,000 or so distinct CDR3 sequences, 20% to 25% of them seen just once. Looked up from germline, CDR1 is MDHEN and CDR2 is SYDVKM. The CDR3 extends over 12 amino acids. Trimming left V 7 bases short and J 12 bases short, with 15 bases between. This clonotype was detected only a few times. Its target is not known. The V gene is TRBV28, the J gene TRBJ1-4; D gene ambiguous. This sample comprised PBMCs from blood, obtained approximately 22 months after vaccination. This clonotype originated in a man in his fifties or sixties who received an inactivated influenza vaccine. The CDR3 is CASNNLGLELFF. The DNA of the CDR3 is TGTGCCAGCAATAACCTGGGTCTGGAACTGTTTTTT. Together with reference TRBV28 and TRBJ1-4, the CDR3 gives the full variable domain: DVKVTQSSRYLVKRTGEKVFLECVQDMDHENMFWYRQDPGLGLRLIYFSYDVKMKEKGDIPEGYSVSREKKERFSLILESASTNQTSMYLCASNNLGLELFFGSGTQLSVL.